This T cell receptor (beta chain) originates from a study of cytomegalovirus exposure and HLA in healthy donors. Study results and limitations: Cytomegalovirus-associated status was assigned to about 150 TCR beta chains.

The CDR3 totals 15 residues. Losses at the gene ends were 0 bases for V and 2 bases for J; bases not matched to a gene: 2. In germline, CDR1 is SGHNT, CDR2 YYREEE (reference sequence). This clone was picked up a small number of times. Its antigen is undetermined. In the PCR, 60 Vbeta and 13 Jbeta primers were used. Assay used: immunoSEQ multiplex PCR; TCRdb lists only in-frame clones, some missing. The sample holds 100,000 to 150,000 clones, over 9.5% seen once. The J gene is TRBJ2-1, the V gene TRBV5-4; TRBD2 matches 7 bases. The sample was PBMCs. This TCR was sampled from a woman younger than 30 in good health and CMV-seropositive. CDR3 protein: CASSLEAGTYNEQFF. Here the CDR3 DNA reads TGTGCCAGCAGCTTGGAAGCGGGAACCTACAATGAGCAGTTCTTC.